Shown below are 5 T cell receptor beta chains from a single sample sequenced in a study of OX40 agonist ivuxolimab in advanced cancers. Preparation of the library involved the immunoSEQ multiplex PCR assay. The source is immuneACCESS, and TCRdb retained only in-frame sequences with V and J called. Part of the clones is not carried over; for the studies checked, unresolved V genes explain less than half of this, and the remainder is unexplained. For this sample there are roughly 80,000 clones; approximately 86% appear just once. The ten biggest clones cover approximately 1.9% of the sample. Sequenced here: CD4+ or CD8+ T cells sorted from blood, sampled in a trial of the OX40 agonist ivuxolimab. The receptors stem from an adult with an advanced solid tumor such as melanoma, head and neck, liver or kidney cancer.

The CDR3 sequence is CASSLLAGGPEYEQYF. The CDR3 DNA reads TGTGCCAGCAGCCTACTGGCGGGAGGGCCCGAATACGAGCAGTACTTC. The rearrangement links TRBV5-5 to TRBJ2-7; 9 nucleotides line up with TRBD2. With V trimmed by 4 bases and J by 4 bases, 12 bases remained unmatched. Looked up from germline, CDR1 is SGHKS and CDR2 is YYEKEE (reference sequence). The CDR3 length is 16 residues.

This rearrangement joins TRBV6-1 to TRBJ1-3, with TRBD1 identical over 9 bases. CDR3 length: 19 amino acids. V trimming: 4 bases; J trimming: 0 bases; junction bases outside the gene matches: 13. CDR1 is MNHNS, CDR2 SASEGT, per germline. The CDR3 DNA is TGTGCCAGCAGTGGGGGACAGGGTAAAACCTTTGGCTCTGGAAACACCATATATTTT. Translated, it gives CASSGGQGKTFGSGNTIYF.

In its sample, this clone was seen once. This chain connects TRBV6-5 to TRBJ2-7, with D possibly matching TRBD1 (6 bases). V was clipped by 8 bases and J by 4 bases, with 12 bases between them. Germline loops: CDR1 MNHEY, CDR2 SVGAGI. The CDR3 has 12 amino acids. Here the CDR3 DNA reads TGTGCCAGCGGAAGAGGGGGATACGAGCAGTACTTC. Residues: CASGRGGYEQYF.

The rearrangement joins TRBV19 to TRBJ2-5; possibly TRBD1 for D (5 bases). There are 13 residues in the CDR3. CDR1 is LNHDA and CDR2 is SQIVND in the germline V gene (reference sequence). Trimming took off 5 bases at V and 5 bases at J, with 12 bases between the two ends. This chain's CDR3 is CASSLDKYETQYF. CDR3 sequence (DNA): TGTGCCAGTAGTTTGGACAAGTACGAGACCCAGTACTTC. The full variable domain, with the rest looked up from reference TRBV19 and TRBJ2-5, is DGGITQSPKYLFRKEGQNVTLSCEQNLNHDAMYWYRQDPGQGLRLIYYSQIVNDFQKGDIAEGYSVSREKKESFPLTVTSAQKNPTAFYLCASSLDKYETQYFGPGTRLLVL.

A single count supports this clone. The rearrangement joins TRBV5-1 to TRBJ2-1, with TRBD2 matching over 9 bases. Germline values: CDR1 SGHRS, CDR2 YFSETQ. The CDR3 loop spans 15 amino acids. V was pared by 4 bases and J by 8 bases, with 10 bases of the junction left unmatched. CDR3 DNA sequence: TGCGCCAGCAGCCGGACCGGGACTAGCACCGATGAGCAGTTCTTC. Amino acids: CASSRTGTSTDEQFF.